This TCR beta chain was obtained from a study of blood T cell repertoires in COVID-19. TCRdb's table, derived via immunoSEQ multiplex PCR, lists solely in-frame clones and lacks some. The top ten clones hold 2% to 3% of a sample with about 260,000 clones, about 90% of them seen once. This clone was seen a handful of times. CDR1 and CDR2 (germline): LNHDA, SQIVND (reference sequence). This CDR3 contains 14 residues. V was clipped by 6 bases and J by 4 bases; unmatched bases: 5. The sample was peripheral blood. The chain combines TRBV19 with TRBJ2-3; 9 bases are shared with TRBD1. The sequence was obtained from a woman aged 45-60 years with acute or convalescent COVID-19. In DNA, the CDR3 is TGTGCCAGTAGCCTCGGGACAGGGCCAGATACGCAGTATTTT. It is translated as CASSLGTGPDTQYF.